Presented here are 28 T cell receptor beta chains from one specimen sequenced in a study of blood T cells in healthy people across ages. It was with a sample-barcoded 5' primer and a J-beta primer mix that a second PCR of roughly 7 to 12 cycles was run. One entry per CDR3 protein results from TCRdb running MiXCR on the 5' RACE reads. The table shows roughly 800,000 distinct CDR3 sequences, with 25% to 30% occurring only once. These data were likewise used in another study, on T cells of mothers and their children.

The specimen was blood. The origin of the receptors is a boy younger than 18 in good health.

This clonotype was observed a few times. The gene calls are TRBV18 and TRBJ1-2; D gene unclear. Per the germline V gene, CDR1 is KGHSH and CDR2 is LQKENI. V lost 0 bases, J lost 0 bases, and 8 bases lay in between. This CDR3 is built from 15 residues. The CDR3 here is CASSPPPPTNYGYTF. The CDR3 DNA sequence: TGTGCCAGCTCACCACCGCCGCCCACTAACTATGGCTACACCTTC.

CDR3 in amino acids: CASSRAGSYSGNTIYF. Written as DNA, the CDR3 is TGTGCCAGCAGCCGTGCCGGATCTTACTCTGGAAACACCATATATTTT. The chain is built from TRBV7-9 and TRBJ1-3; the D is unclear. Trimming shortened V by 5 bases and J by 0 bases, and 14 bases separated the two germline ends. The germline CDR1 and CDR2 sequences are SEHNR and FQNEAQ (reference sequence). The CDR3 runs to 16 residues.

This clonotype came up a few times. The CDR3, as DNA: TGTGCCAGCAGTTACGCCGGGACAGGGGACAACGAGCAGTACTTC. This sequence encodes CASSYAGTGDNEQYF. The chain is built from TRBV6-5 and TRBJ2-7; 10 bases agree with TRBD1. The ends lost 2 bases at V and 5 bases at J; junction bases unmatched: 6. Germline loops: CDR1 MNHEY, CDR2 SVGAGI. The CDR3 extends over 15 amino acids.

CDR3 DNA: TGCAGCGTTGACTTAAACCGGGAAGATGGCTACACCTTC. The encoded protein is CSVDLNREDGYTF. The rearrangement links TRBV29-1 to TRBJ1-2, with D unresolved. V lost 3 bases to trimming and J lost 6 bases, with 14 bases between them. Germline lookup yields CDR1 SQVTM and CDR2 ANQGSEA. There are 13 residues in the CDR3.

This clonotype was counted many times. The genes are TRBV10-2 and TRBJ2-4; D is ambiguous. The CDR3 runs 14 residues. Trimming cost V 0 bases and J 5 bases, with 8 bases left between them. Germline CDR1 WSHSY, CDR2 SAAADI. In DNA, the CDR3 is TGCGCCAGCAGTGAGTCGAATAGGGAAAACATTCAGTACTTC. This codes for CASSESNRENIQYF.

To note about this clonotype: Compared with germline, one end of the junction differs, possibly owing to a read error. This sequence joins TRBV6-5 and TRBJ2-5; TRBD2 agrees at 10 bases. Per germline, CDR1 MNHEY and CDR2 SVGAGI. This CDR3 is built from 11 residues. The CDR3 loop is CASRAGGRPSF. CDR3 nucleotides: TGTGCCAGCAGAGCGGGGGGGCGGCCGTCCTTC.

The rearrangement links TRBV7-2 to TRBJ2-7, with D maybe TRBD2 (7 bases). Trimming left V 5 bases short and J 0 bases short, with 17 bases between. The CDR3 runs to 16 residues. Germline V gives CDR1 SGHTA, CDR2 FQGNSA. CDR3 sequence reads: CASSVRGGEASYEQYF. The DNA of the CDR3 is TGTGCCAGCAGCGTCCGAGGGGGGGAGGCCTCCTACGAGCAGTACTTC.

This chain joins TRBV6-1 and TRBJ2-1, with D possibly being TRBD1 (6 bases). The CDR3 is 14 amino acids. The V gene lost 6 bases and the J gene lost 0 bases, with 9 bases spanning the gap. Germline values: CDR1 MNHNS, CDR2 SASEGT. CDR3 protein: CASSPGVSYNEQFF. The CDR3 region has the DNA TGTGCCAGCAGCCCAGGGGTCTCCTACAATGAGCAGTTCTTC.

The CDR3 spells CASSQPEDTQYF. The CDR3 DNA is TGTGCCAGCAGCCAACCAGAAGATACGCAGTATTTT. The chain carries TRBV4-2 and TRBJ2-3; D is uncertain. This CDR3 contains 12 residues. CDR1 is LGHNA and CDR2 is YNFKEQ in the germline V gene. V was trimmed by 2 bases and J by 5 bases, leaving 5 bases between them.

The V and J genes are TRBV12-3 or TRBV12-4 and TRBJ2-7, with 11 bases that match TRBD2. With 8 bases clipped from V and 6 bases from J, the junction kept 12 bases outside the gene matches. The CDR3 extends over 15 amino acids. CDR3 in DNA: TGTGCCAGCTCAGGGACTAGCGGATCCATGGGCGAGCAGTACTTC. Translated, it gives CASSGTSGSMGEQYF.

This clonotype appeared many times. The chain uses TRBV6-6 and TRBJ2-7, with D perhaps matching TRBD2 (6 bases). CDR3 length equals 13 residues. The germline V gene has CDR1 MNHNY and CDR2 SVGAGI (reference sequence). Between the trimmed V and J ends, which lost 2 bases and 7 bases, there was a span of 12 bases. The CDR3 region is CASSYLLAKEQYF. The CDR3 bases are TGTGCCAGCAGTTACCTACTAGCAAAGGAGCAGTACTTC.

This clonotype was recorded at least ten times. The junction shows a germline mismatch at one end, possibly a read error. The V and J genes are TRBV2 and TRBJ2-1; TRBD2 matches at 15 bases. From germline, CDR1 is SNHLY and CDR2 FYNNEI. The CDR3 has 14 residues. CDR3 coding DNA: TGTGCCAGCAGAGATCGGACTAGCGGGGGGGACCCACTCTTC. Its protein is CASRDRTSGGDPLF.

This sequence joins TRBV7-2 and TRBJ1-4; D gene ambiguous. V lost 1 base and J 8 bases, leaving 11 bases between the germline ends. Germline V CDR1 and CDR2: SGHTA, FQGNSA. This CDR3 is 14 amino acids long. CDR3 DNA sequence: TGTGCCAGCAGCTTAGAGGTTGCAGAGGAAAAACTGTTTTTT. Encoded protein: CASSLEVAEEKLFF.

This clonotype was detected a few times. The CDR3 bases are TGTGCCAGCACCTGGTCGGGAAATCAGCCCCAGCATTTT. As protein: CASTWSGNQPQHF. V and J are TRBV6-6 and TRBJ1-5, with unresolved D. Per the germline V gene, CDR1 is MNHNY and CDR2 is SVGAGI (reference sequence). The CDR3 is made up of 13 amino acids. The V end was cut by 7 bases, the J end by 4 bases, with 11 bases between.

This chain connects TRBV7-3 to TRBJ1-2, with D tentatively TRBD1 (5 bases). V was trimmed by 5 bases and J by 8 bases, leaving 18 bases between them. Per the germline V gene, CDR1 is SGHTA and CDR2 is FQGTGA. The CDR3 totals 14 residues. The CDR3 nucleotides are TGTGCCAGCAGCCCCGGACATCCCCTTGGCGGCTACACCTTC. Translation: CASSPGHPLGGYTF.

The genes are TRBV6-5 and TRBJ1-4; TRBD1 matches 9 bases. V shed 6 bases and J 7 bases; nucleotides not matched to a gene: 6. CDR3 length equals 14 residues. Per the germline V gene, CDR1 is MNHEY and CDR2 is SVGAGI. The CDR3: CASSRDRVGEKLFF. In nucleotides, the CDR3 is TGTGCCAGCAGCCGGGACAGGGTTGGTGAAAAACTGTTTTTT.

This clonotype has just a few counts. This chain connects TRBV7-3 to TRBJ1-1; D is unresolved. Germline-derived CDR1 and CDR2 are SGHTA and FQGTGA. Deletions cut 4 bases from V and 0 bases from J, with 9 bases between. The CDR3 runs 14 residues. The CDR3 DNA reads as TGTGCCAGCAGCTCCCTCGGTCTGAACACTGAAGCTTTCTTT. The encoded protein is CASSSLGLNTEAFF.

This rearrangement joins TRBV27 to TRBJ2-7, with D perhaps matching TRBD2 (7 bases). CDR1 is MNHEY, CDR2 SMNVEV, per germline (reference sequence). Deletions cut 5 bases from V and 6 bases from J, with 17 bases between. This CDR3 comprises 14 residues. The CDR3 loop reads CASSPTLGGGEQYF. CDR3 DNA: TGTGCCAGCAGTCCTACCCTAGGGGGGGGCGAGCAGTACTTC.

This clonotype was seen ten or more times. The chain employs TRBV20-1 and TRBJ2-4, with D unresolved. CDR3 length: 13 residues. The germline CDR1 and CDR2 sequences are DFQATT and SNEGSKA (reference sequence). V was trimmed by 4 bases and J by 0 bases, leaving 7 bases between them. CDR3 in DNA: TGCAGTGCTAAGGGTGTAGCCAAAAACATTCAGTACTTC. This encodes CSAKGVAKNIQYF.

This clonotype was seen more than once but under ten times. CDR3 sequence: CASSLGLATIQETQYF. The DNA of the CDR3 is TGTGCCAGCAGTCTTGGACTAGCGACCATACAAGAGACCCAGTACTTC. The chain employs TRBV6-1 and TRBJ2-5; TRBD2 aligns across 9 bases. V gave up 5 bases and J gave up 2 bases; unmatched junction bases: 9. CDR3 length: 16 residues. Germline CDR1 MNHNS, CDR2 SASEGT.

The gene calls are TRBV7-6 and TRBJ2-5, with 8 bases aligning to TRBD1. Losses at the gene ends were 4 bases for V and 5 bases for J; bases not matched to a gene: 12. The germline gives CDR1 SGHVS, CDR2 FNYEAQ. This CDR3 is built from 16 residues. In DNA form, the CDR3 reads TGTGCCAGCAGCTCCCCACTGACAGGGGTTGGGGAGACCCAGTACTTC. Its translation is CASSSPLTGVGETQYF.

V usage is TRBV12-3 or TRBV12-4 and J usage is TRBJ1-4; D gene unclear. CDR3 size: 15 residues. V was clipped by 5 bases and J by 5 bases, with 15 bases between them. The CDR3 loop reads CASSASLGPNEKLFF. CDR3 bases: TGTGCCAGCAGTGCCTCCCTCGGCCCCAATGAAAAACTGTTTTTT.

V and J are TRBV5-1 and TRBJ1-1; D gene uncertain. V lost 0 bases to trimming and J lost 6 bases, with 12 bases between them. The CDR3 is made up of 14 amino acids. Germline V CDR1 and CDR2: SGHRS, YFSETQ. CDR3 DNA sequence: TGCGCCAGCAGCTTGGCGGGTGAAGGCGCTGAAGCTTTCTTT. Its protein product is CASSLAGEGAEAFF. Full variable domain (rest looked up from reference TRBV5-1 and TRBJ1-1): KAGVTQTPRYLIKTRGQQVTLSCSPISGHRSVSWYQQTPGQGLQFLFEYFSETQRNKGNFPGRFSGRQFSNSRSEMNVSTLELGDSALYLCASSLAGEGAEAFFGQGTRLTVV.

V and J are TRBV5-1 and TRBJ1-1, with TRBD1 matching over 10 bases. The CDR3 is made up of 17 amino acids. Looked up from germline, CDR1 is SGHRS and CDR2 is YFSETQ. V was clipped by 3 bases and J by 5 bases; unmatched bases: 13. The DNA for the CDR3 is TGCGCCAGCAGCTCCCGGGACAGGGGAAGAGTTGTAACTGAAGCTTTCTTT. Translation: CASSSRDRGRVVTEAFF.

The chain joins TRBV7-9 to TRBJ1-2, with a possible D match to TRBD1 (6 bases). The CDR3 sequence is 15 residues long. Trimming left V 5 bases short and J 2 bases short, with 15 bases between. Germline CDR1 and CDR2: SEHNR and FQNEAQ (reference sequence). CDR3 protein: CASSLLQGDNYGYTF. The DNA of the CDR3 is TGTGCCAGCAGCCTCTTACAGGGAGACAACTATGGCTACACCTTC.

CDR3 nucleotides: TGTGCCAGCAAAGCAGGTCTTGCCTACAATGAGCAGTTCTTC. Translation gives CASKAGLAYNEQFF. The genes are TRBV6-1 and TRBJ2-1; no reliable D call. The CDR3 has 14 amino acids. Germline loops: CDR1 MNHNS, CDR2 SASEGT. Trimming took off 7 bases at V and 2 bases at J, with 12 bases between the two ends.

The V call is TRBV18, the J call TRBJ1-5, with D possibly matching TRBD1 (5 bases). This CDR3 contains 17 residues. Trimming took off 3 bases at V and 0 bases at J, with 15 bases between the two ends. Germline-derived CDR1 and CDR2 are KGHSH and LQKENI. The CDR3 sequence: CASSPLPLTDSNQPQHF. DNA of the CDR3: TGTGCCAGCTCACCCCTCCCCTTGACAGATAGCAATCAGCCCCAGCATTTT.

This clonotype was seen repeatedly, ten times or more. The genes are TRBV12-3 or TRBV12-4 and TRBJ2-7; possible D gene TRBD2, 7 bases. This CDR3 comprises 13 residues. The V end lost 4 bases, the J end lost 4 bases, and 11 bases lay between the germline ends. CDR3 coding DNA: TGTGCCAGCAGTTCGGGGGGCCCTTACGAGCAGTACTTC. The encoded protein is CASSSGGPYEQYF.